The 5 T cell receptor beta chains reported below all come from one sample, sequenced in a study of blood T cell repertoires in COVID-19. Assay used: immunoSEQ multiplex PCR; TCRdb lists only in-frame clones, some missing. The table has about 260,000 clones, over 75% seen once; the top ten hold about 0.7%. Material for sequencing was peripheral blood. These receptors originate from a human donor in a cohort sampled during active COVID-19.

This clone was counted a single time. The chain carries TRBV7-9 and TRBJ1-1, with D perhaps matching TRBD1 (6 bases). CDR3 length: 13 residues. CDR1 is SEHNR, CDR2 FQNEAQ, per germline (reference sequence). V lost 3 bases to trimming and J lost 11 bases, with 16 bases between them. The chain's CDR3 is CASSFPLRRGAFF. The CDR3 DNA sequence: TGTGCCAGCAGCTTCCCCCTCCGTAGGGGGGCTTTCTTT.

The chain recombines TRBV10-2 with TRBJ2-5, with 7 bases matching TRBD1. Trimming cost V 6 bases and J 3 bases; bases outside gene matches: 7. Germline loops: CDR1 WSHSY, CDR2 SAAADI. There are 14 residues in the CDR3. In nucleotides, the CDR3 is TGCGCCAGCAGGGTACAGGGGATGGAAGAGACCCAGTACTTC. It translates to CASRVQGMEETQYF.

The chain recombines TRBV9 with TRBJ1-1; no clear D gene. V was clipped by 0 bases and J by 5 bases, with 8 bases between them. Germline lookup yields CDR1 SGDLS and CDR2 YYNGEE. This CDR3 region has 13 residues. In DNA form, the CDR3 reads TGTGCCAGCAGCGTAGGATTACATACTGAAGCTTTCTTT. It encodes CASSVGLHTEAFF.

This chain uses TRBV11-3 with TRBJ2-6; 9 bases match TRBD1. Germline V CDR1 and CDR2: SGHNT, YENEEA. The CDR3 spans 16 residues. J gave up 4 bases and V 5 bases, and 6 bases lay outside the gene matches. The CDR3 loop reads CASSPGTGKGANVLTF. CDR3 DNA sequence: TGTGCCAGCAGCCCAGGGACAGGGAAAGGGGCCAACGTCCTGACTTTC.

V is TRBV6-2 or TRBV6-3 and J is TRBJ1-2, with D possibly being TRBD1 (5 bases). V dropped 6 bases and J dropped 9 bases, with 20 bases sitting between them. This CDR3 comprises 14 residues. CDR1 is MNHEY, CDR2 SVGEGT, per germline. CDR3: CASSPGGDPPSYTF. In nucleotides, the CDR3 is TGTGCCAGCAGCCCTGGGGGGGACCCTCCGAGCTACACCTTC.